This T cell receptor beta chain was retrieved from a study of T cell repertoires in cytomegalovirus infection. About the research overall: Both a matching HLA type and CMV infection were indicated by public TCR beta signatures.

This clonotype came up a few times. Its antigen is not identified. TCRdb redid the calling of the reads with MiXCR, one entry per CDR3 protein. The data show 300,000 to 400,000 distinct CDR3 sequences, about 29% seen once. Sequenced material: cultured PBMCs, taken from culture after CMV antigen stimulation. The sequence came from a human donor in good health (CMV status not recorded). Some clones in this sample may be carry-over from other donors' samples.

The CDR3 coding sequence is TGCAGTGCACTTACTAGCGGGACGCCCTACGAGCAGTACTTC. Translating gives CSALTSGTPYEQYF. The chain couples TRBV20-1 to TRBJ2-7, with TRBD2 matching over 10 bases. The germline V gene encodes CDR1 DFQATT and CDR2 SNEGSKA (reference sequence). The ends lost 6 bases at V and 2 bases at J; junction bases unmatched: 7. CDR3 length: 14 amino acids.